This T cell receptor beta chain was recovered during a study of control samples from healthy donors and cancer patients. Sequenced by immunoSEQ multiplex PCR; TCRdb stores in-frame clones only, minus some. The sample includes around 190,000 clones, about 92% seen only once; the top ten take approximately 1.4%. The V and J ends lost 4 bases and 7 bases, in that order; junction bases with no gene match: 9. The CDR3 runs 16 residues. CDR1 is MGHRA and CDR2 is YSYEKL in the germline V gene. This sequence joins TRBV4-1 and TRBJ1-6, with 8 bases identical to TRBD1. The sequence came from a man aged 25-45 years in good health. Sequencing was carried out using blood. The CDR3 sequence is CASSLNGQGLNSPLHF. The CDR3 DNA follows: TGCGCCAGCAGCCTGAACGGACAGGGACTAAATTCACCCCTCCACTTT.